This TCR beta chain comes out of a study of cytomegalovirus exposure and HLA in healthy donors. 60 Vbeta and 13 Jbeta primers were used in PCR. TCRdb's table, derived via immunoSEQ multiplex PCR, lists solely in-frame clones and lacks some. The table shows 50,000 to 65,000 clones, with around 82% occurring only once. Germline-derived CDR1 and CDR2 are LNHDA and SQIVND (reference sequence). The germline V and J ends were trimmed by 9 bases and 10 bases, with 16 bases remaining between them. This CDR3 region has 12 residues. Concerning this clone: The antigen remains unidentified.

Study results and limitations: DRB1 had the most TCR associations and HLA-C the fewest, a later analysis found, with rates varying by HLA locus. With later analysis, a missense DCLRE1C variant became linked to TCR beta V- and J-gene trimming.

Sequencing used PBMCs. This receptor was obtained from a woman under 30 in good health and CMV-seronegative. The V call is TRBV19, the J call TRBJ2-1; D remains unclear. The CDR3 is CASAHPGTEQFF. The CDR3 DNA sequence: TGTGCCAGCGCTCACCCGGGTACGGAGCAGTTCTTC.